This T cell receptor (beta chain) was observed in a study of response to subunit inactivated influenza vaccine. This clonotype was observed a handful of times. Antigen specificity is unknown. One entry per CDR3 protein, called by TCRdb with MiXCR from the RT-PCR reads. Seen here are over 400,000 distinct CDR3 sequences, around 13% observed once, and the top ten hold around 13%. The CDR3 loop spans 13 amino acids. Trimming left V 3 bases short and J 1 base short, with 7 bases between. Study-level points and caveats: New T cells are recruited in small numbers by each seasonal influenza vaccination, according to the authors' suggestion.

The V call is TRBV12-3 or TRBV12-4, the J call TRBJ2-7; D not resolved. The sample here was PBMCs from blood, taken more than 35 days after vaccination. This TCR was sampled from a man between 45 and 60 years old who received an inactivated influenza vaccine. Here the CDR3 DNA reads TGTGCCAGCAGTTTCCCCGGTTCCTACGAGCAGTACTTC. Its translation: CASSFPGSYEQYF.